This entry concerns a single T cell receptor (beta chain). Its antigen is unknown. No quality values exist for individual bases; no much larger clone is one base distant. The trim is 6 bases for V and 1 base for J, with a gap of 15 bases between the germline ends. Including the terminal cysteine and phenylalanine, the CDR3 comprises 15 residues. The kept DNA is CDR3 alone, 45 bases in frame from the first base. The germline V gene specifies SGHVS as CDR1 and FNYEAQ as CDR2. These data come from a study of blood T cell repertoires in COVID-19 (dated by TCRdb to the early 2020s). Regarding the research as a whole: Samples from collaborators originated in the United States, Italy and Spain and spanned both the acute and convalescent phases of COVID-19. The prospective study material was composed of cDNA or gDNA derived from T cells, B-cell-depleted T cells, or PBMCs. The dataset comprised deeply sampled blood TCRbeta repertoires from subjects exposed to, actively infected with, or recovered from COVID-19. The sample metadata nearly always contained a de-identified subject ID, COVID-19 status, age in years and sex. The samples were drawn from two sources: the first 160 participants of the ongoing ImmuneRACE study, and 1,000 to 1,500 subjects contributed by 6 global collaborators. A freely available public database, intended as a resource for researchers studying the immune response to SARS-CoV-2, is where the repertoires were released. Where HLA class I and class II types were available, the types were taken from metadata supplied by the sample provider, not from assay-based typing. What the work shows at the level of the full study, not this receptor alone: The quantity of clinical and demographic metadata differed by source and by participant and was supplied without curation.

The immunoSEQ Assay, a bias-controlled multiplex PCR, was used to amplify TCRbeta CDR3 regions from genomic DNA. The study's own analysis went as follows. Within the assay, amplification of reference gene primers was used to estimate how many nucleated cells each sample contained. To quantify the absolute abundance of each unique TCRbeta CDR3 rearrangement, sequence reads were collapsed and filtered. For each sample, productive Simpson clonality was calculated as the square root of Simpson's diversity index over productive rearrangements. TCRdb obtained this table from immuneACCESS and retained in-frame rearrangements with V and J assigned. These tables miss some clones; where compared with another copy, unresolved V genes account for less than half of the shortfall, and the remainder is unexplained. The V and J calls and clone size are taken from that table; D and trimming were inferred from the DNA. The sample includes 410,000 or so clones, with about 91% observed a single time. The ten largest clones represent around 1.5% of the sample.

One collaborating source in Seattle enrolled patients while the patients were actively infected and followed the patients over time throughout the course of disease. Whole blood was collected in K2EDTA tubes by collaborating institutions according to the institutions' own protocols. Collaborator samples were shipped for TCRbeta analysis as frozen whole blood, isolated PBMCs, or DNA extracted from either sample type. The sample consisted of peripheral blood. The V and J segments used are TRBV7-6 and TRBJ1-1; the D segment cannot be called with confidence. The source of this sequence is a woman aged 40 to 50 with COVID-19, enrolled during active disease. CDR3 region: CASRLNPAGNTEAFF. The nucleotides read TGTGCCAGCAGGCTTAACCCCGCAGGGAACACTGAAGCTTTCTTT.